Following are 28 T cell receptor beta chains from one sample sequenced in a study of T-cell memory formation after mild COVID-19. TCRdb re-derived calls from the 5' RACE reads in MiXCR, one entry per CDR3 protein. This table holds under 300,000 distinct CDR3 sequences, roughly 18% found once. The sequenced sample consisted of PBMCs or a T cell subset sorted from them (not recorded which). The receptors stem from a young man who had mild COVID-19 (a few samples of this study predate the infection). Cell type and time point are not known.

There are many counts of this clonotype. This chain connects TRBV20-1 to TRBJ1-5; 8 nucleotides line up with TRBD1. Germline V lookup: CDR1 DFQATT, CDR2 SNEGSKA (reference sequence). Trimming cost V 5 bases and J 1 base; bases outside gene matches: 7. CDR3 length: 15 amino acids. This CDR3 is CSAAGQGRSNQPQHF. The CDR3 region has the DNA TGCAGTGCTGCTGGACAGGGTAGGAGCAATCAGCCCCAGCATTTT.

The J gene is TRBJ1-5, the V gene TRBV27, with D hard to call. Trimming cost V 5 bases and J 5 bases, with 13 bases left between them. The germline CDR1 and CDR2 sequences are MNHEY and SMNVEV (reference sequence). CDR3 length: 14 residues. The CDR3 DNA reads as TGTGCCAGCAGTCTCCGCCGTAGTCATCAGCCCCAGCATTTT. Amino acids: CASSLRRSHQPQHF.

The rearrangement links TRBV11-2 to TRBJ2-1; 8 bases fit TRBD1. This CDR3 has 12 amino acids. The V gene's germline CDR1 is SGHAT and CDR2 FQNNGV. The ends lost 5 bases at V and 10 bases at J; junction bases unmatched: 4. CDR3 DNA sequence: TGTGCCAGCAGCCTACGGACAGGGGAGCAGTTCTTC. Translated: CASSLRTGEQFF.

The chain joins TRBV18 to TRBJ1-6; TRBD1 matches at 10 bases. CDR3 size: 15 residues. Germline V lookup: CDR1 KGHSH, CDR2 LQKENI. V was pared by 3 bases and J by 9 bases, with 5 bases of the junction left unmatched. The CDR3 spells CASSPGQGMASPLHF. DNA of the CDR3: TGTGCCAGCTCACCGGGACAGGGGATGGCTTCACCCCTCCACTTT. The whole variable domain, filled in from reference TRBV18 and TRBJ1-6, reads NAGVMQNPRHLVRRRGQEARLRCSPMKGHSHVYWYRQLPEEGLKFMVYLQKENIIDESGMPKERFSAEFPKEGPSILRIQQVVRGDSAAYFCASSPGQGMASPLHFGNGTRLTVT.

This clonotype was detected a few times. V usage is TRBV7-9 and J usage is TRBJ1-1; tentative D call: TRBD1 (5 bases). Germline V gene lookup returns CDR1 SEHNR and CDR2 FQNEAQ (reference sequence). The V and J ends lost 1 base and 3 bases respectively, with 12 bases between them. This CDR3 spans 15 amino acids. CDR3 in DNA: TGTGCCAGCAGCTTAGGGGGCAGTGGGGACACTGAAGCTTTCTTT. Encoded protein: CASSLGGSGDTEAFF.

The genes are TRBV6-5 and TRBJ1-5; D not certain. Germline CDR1 MNHEY, CDR2 SVGAGI. V lost 0 bases and J lost 3, with 9 bases in between. The CDR3 spans 15 residues. CDR3 coding DNA: TGTGCCAGCAGTTACTCGGCGGCAATCAATCAGCCCCAGCATTTT. Translated: CASSYSAAINQPQHF.

This clonotype was seen a few times. The chain joins TRBV7-8 to TRBJ2-5; D remains ambiguous. CDR3 length: 15 residues. From germline, CDR1 is SGHVS and CDR2 FQNEAQ. V was shortened by 1 base and J by 7 bases, with 16 bases between the two germline ends. The CDR3 region has the DNA TGTGCCAGCAGCTTAGGGACCGGACCGGCCCGGACCCAGTACTTC. Protein product: CASSLGTGPARTQYF.

The V gene is TRBV29-1, the J gene TRBJ2-7; 7 bases map to TRBD1. In germline, CDR1 is SQVTM, CDR2 ANQGSEA. The CDR3 length is 12 residues. J lost 4 bases, V lost 6 bases, and 6 bases had no gene match. The CDR3 is CSVRGTVYEQYV. The CDR3 bases are TGCAGCGTGAGAGGGACAGTTTACGAGCAGTACGTC.

This clonotype has ten or more counts. V usage is TRBV12-3 or TRBV12-4 and J usage is TRBJ2-1; TRBD2 agrees at 10 bases. With 6 bases clipped from V and 8 bases from J, the junction kept 10 bases outside the gene matches. CDR3 length equals 15 residues. CDR3 bases: TGTGCCAGCAGCCTAGGGGCTAGCGGGGGCTATGAGCAGTTCTTC. It codes for CASSLGASGGYEQFF.

This chain joins TRBV12-3 or TRBV12-4 and TRBJ2-1; 10 bases are shared with TRBD2. V was clipped by 2 bases and J by 3 bases; unmatched bases: 7. The length of the CDR3 is 17 residues. The CDR3 loop is CASSLSVAGGLYNEQFF. CDR3 sequence (DNA): TGTGCCAGCAGTTTATCCGTAGCGGGGGGCCTCTACAATGAGCAGTTCTTC.

The chain couples TRBV20-1 to TRBJ2-7; the D gene is possibly TRBD2 (6 bases). CDR3 length: 14 amino acids. CDR1 is DFQATT, CDR2 SNEGSKA, per germline (reference sequence). Trimming removed 6 bases at V and 0 bases at J, with 15 bases between. The CDR3 region is CSAASPGVSYEQYV. The DNA for the CDR3 is TGCAGTGCCGCTTCCCCGGGGGTCTCCTACGAGCAGTACGTC.

This clonotype showed up many times. The rearrangement uses TRBV7-3 and TRBJ2-5; D assignment may be TRBD1 or TRBD2 (5 bases each). CDR3 length: 13 residues. The germline V and J ends were trimmed by 5 bases and 5 bases, with 12 bases remaining between them. Germline V gene data show CDR1 as SGHTA and CDR2 as FQGTGA. CDR3 in amino acids: CASSPGTGETQYF. The CDR3 DNA sequence: TGTGCCAGCAGCCCTGGGACCGGCGAGACCCAGTACTTC.

CDR3 residues: CASSQQQNTEAFF. CDR3 DNA: TGCGCCAGCAGCCAGCAACAGAACACTGAAGCTTTCTTT. This sequence joins TRBV5-1 and TRBJ1-1; no firm D call. From germline, CDR1 is SGHRS and CDR2 YFSETQ. This CDR3 comprises 13 residues. V lost 4 bases and J lost 1, with 8 bases in between. Complete variable domain (other parts from reference TRBV5-1 and TRBJ1-1): KAGVTQTPRYLIKTRGQQVTLSCSPISGHRSVSWYQQTPGQGLQFLFEYFSETQRNKGNFPGRFSGRQFSNSRSEMNVSTLELGDSALYLCASSQQQNTEAFFGQGTRLTVV.

The rearrangement links TRBV6-6 to TRBJ1-6; D is uncertain. CDR1 is MNHNY and CDR2 is SVGAGI in the germline V gene (reference sequence). The CDR3 is made up of 15 amino acids. The ends were cut back, 5 bases at V and 7 bases at J, with 15 bases in the middle. CDR3 sequence (DNA): TGTGCCAGCAGTGTGAGGAATTGGCTGAATTCACCCCTCCACTTT. Translated: CASSVRNWLNSPLHF.

This clonotype was seen at least ten times. The chain is built from TRBV19 and TRBJ2-1, with TRBD2 matching over 11 bases. The CDR3 totals 15 residues. V shed 5 bases, J shed 3 bases, and the junction held 3 bases outside the gene matches. CDR1 is LNHDA, CDR2 SQIVND, per germline (reference sequence). CDR3 in amino acids: CASSSTSGDYNEQFF. The DNA for the CDR3 is TGTGCCAGTAGTTCGACTAGCGGGGACTACAATGAGCAGTTCTTC. Together with reference TRBV19 and TRBJ2-1, the CDR3 gives the full variable domain: DGGITQSPKYLFRKEGQNVTLSCEQNLNHDAMYWYRQDPGQGLRLIYYSQIVNDFQKGDIAEGYSVSREKKESFPLTVTSAQKNPTAFYLCASSSTSGDYNEQFFGPGTRLTVL.

The rearrangement joins TRBV23-1 to TRBJ2-7, with no clear D. TRBV23-1 falls under the ORF class, with uncertain function. Trimming took 0 bases from V and 3 from J, leaving 18 bases between them. The CDR3 covers 17 residues. The CDR3 loop is CASSQSYQAGHLYEQYF. The CDR3 region has the DNA TGCGCCAGCAGTCAATCGTATCAGGCAGGTCACCTCTACGAGCAGTACTTC.

V and J are TRBV6-6 and TRBJ2-5; TRBD2 might be the D (6 bases). V dropped 6 bases and J dropped 3 bases, with 20 bases sitting between them. Germline V gene sequence: CDR1 MNHNY, CDR2 SVGAGI (reference sequence). CDR3 length: 16 amino acids. CDR3 nucleotides: TGTGCCAGCAGCACCCTTCCCGAATTAGCGGAAGAGACCCAGTACTTC. This translates into CASSTLPELAEETQYF.

The rearrangement links TRBV7-6 to TRBJ2-1, with a tentative D call TRBD1 (7 bases). The CDR3 loop spans 16 amino acids. Germline lookup yields CDR1 SGHVS and CDR2 FNYEAQ. Trimming pared 8 bases from V and 5 bases from J, leaving 22 bases between. The CDR3 DNA follows: TGTGCCAGCCGGGTCAGGGGGGATAATTACGACAATGAGCAGTTCTTC. Amino acids: CASRVRGDNYDNEQFF.

This clonotype was detected only a few times. V is TRBV6-5 and J is TRBJ2-1, with 8 bases that match TRBD2. This CDR3 is built from 16 residues. The V gene's germline CDR1 is MNHEY and CDR2 SVGAGI. The junction had 9 bases not matched to a gene; V was cut back by 0 bases and J by 8 bases. The CDR3 reads CASSYSPRGGLDEQFF. CDR3 coding DNA: TGTGCCAGCAGTTACTCTCCCCGGGGGGGCTTGGATGAGCAGTTCTTC.

This chain connects TRBV11-1 to TRBJ2-5, with TRBD1 identical over 7 bases. CDR1 is SGHAT and CDR2 is FQDESV in the germline V gene (reference sequence). The CDR3 has 14 amino acids. V lost 1 base to trimming and J lost 3 bases; unmatched junction nucleotides: 2. The CDR3 region is CASSLGQGEETQYF. The CDR3 DNA reads TGTGCCAGCAGCTTAGGACAGGGTGAAGAGACCCAGTACTTC.

This clonotype was counted only a few times. The chain combines TRBV5-1 with TRBJ1-6; D not resolved. CDR1 and CDR2 (germline): SGHRS, YFSETQ. This CDR3 has 16 amino acids. V gave up 0 bases and J gave up 10 bases, with 17 bases separating them. CDR3 residues: CASSLDSAGSRSPLHF. The CDR3 DNA is TGCGCCAGCAGCTTGGATAGCGCAGGTTCGAGGTCACCCCTCCACTTT.

The CDR3 spells CASTGTGLRYEQYF. DNA for the CDR3: TGTGCCAGCACTGGGACAGGGCTTAGGTACGAGCAGTACTTC. This sequence joins TRBV2 and TRBJ2-7, with 9 bases that match TRBD1. This CDR3 is 14 amino acids long. Germline CDR1 SNHLY, CDR2 FYNNEI. V shed 7 bases and J 4 bases; nucleotides not matched to a gene: 8.

The chain links TRBV24-1 to TRBJ1-3; D is ambiguous. V gave up 0 bases and J gave up 10 bases, with 15 bases separating them. The CDR3 is 15 residues long. In germline, CDR1 is KGHDR, CDR2 SFDVKD. The CDR3 DNA reads TGTGCCACCAGTGATTTGGACTCAAGACGGAAAACCATATATTTT. This sequence encodes CATSDLDSRRKTIYF.

The V call is TRBV12-3 or TRBV12-4, the J call TRBJ1-1, with D possibly TRBD1 on 5 matching bases. The V end was cut by 2 bases, the J end by 8 bases, with 12 bases between. This CDR3 is 13 amino acids long. In DNA form, the CDR3 reads TGTGCCAGCAGTTTAATCCGGGAGGGGGAAGCTTTCTTT. This gives the protein CASSLIREGEAFF.

This clonotype occurred a few times. This chain's CDR3 is CASSFEGSQPQHF. DNA of the CDR3: TGTGCCAGCAGCTTCGAGGGATCTCAGCCCCAGCATTTT. The chain couples TRBV7-2 to TRBJ1-5, with D hard to call. Trimming took off 3 bases at V and 6 bases at J, with 9 bases between the two ends. This CDR3 comprises 13 residues. From germline, CDR1 is SGHTA and CDR2 FQGNSA.

This clonotype showed up just a few times. This chain joins TRBV28 and TRBJ1-4; 7 bases fit TRBD1. V gave up 6 bases and J gave up 2 bases; unmatched junction bases: 9. The CDR3 runs 16 residues. Germline V gene lookup returns CDR1 MDHEN and CDR2 SYDVKM. CDR3 nucleotide sequence: TGTGCCAGCAGCCGGGACAGCGGTGTCACTAATGAAAAACTGTTTTTT. This sequence encodes CASSRDSGVTNEKLFF.

This chain links TRBV18 with TRBJ1-2; tentative D call: TRBD1 (5 bases). The CDR3 is made up of 14 amino acids. V was pared by 3 bases and J by 8 bases, with 16 bases between. The germline V gene encodes CDR1 KGHSH and CDR2 LQKENI. The DNA of the CDR3 is TGTGCCAGCTCACCTTCCAGGGACCGTCGGGGCTACACCTTC. This codes for CASSPSRDRRGYTF.

This chain uses TRBV5-1 with TRBJ2-5, with 7 bases lining up with TRBD1. The CDR3 has 15 residues. Germline V lookup: CDR1 SGHRS, CDR2 YFSETQ. V shed 2 bases and J 5 bases; nucleotides not matched to a gene: 9. The CDR3 region is CASSFRDSLRETQYF. CDR3 coding DNA: TGCGCCAGCAGCTTTCGGGACAGCCTTCGTGAGACCCAGTACTTC.